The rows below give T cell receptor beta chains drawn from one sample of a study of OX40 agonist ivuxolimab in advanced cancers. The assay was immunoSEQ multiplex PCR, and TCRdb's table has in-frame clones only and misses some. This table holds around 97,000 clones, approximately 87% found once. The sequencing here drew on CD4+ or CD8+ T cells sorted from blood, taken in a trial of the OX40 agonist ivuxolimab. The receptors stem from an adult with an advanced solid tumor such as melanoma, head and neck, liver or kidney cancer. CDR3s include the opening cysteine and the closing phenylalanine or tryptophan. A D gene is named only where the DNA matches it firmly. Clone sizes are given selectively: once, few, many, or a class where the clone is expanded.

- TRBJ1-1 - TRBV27 CASSFRTAFQAFF TGTGCCAGCAGTTTTAGGACAGCCTTCCAGGCTTTCTTT
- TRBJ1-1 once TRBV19 CASSSITTANTEAFF TGTGCCAGTAGTTCCATCACGACAGCGAACACTGAAGCTTTCTTT
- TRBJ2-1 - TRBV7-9 CASSFISGTENEQFF TGTGCCAGCAGCTTCATATCAGGGACGGAAAATGAGCAGTTCTTC
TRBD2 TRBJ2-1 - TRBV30 CAWSPLTAGGNEQFF TGTGCCTGGAGTCCCCTGACAGCGGGGGGGAATGAGCAGTTCTTC
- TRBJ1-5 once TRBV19 CATGGTDRSNQPQHF TGTGCCACCGGGGGTACCGACAGGAGCAATCAGCCCCAGCATTTT
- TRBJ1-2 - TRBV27 CASSLRFGNYGYTF TGTGCCAGCAGTTTACGGTTCGGGAACTATGGCTACACCTTC
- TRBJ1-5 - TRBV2 CASSLFRDPGQPQHF TGTGCCAGCAGCTTGTTTAGGGACCCAGGACAGCCCCAGCATTTT
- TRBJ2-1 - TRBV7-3 CASSSSGNSYNEQFF TGTGCCAGCAGCTCGTCAGGAAACTCCTACAATGAGCAGTTCTTC
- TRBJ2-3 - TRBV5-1 CASSLGPQGSTDTQYF TGCGCCAGCAGCTTGGGGCCGCAAGGAAGCACAGATACGCAGTATTTT
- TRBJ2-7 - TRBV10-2 CASSSTGYEQYF TGCGCCAGCAGTTCAACCGGCTACGAGCAGTACTTC
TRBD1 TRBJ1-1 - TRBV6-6 CASSQGGGWTEAFF TGTGCCAGCAGTCAGGGGGGGGGCTGGACTGAAGCTTTCTTT
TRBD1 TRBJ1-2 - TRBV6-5 CASSYSRQGGYGYTF TGTGCCAGCAGTTACTCGAGGCAGGGGGGCTATGGCTACACCTTC
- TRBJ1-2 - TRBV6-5 CASSSTGPSGGYTF TGTGCCAGCAGTTCTACCGGGCCCTCAGGGGGCTACACCTTC
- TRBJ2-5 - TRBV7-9 CASSLRGLQETQYF TGTGCCAGCAGCTTACGCGGGCTTCAAGAGACCCAGTACTTC
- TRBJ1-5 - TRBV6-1 CASSAGPEGFDQPQHF TGTGCCAGCAGTGCGGGACCTGAGGGATTCGATCAGCCCCAGCATTTT
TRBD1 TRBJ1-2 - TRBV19 CASSMYGTGKSGYGYTF TGTGCCAGTAGTATGTACGGGACAGGGAAGAGCGGCTATGGCTACACCTTC
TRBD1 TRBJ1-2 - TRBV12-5 CASASGDSSNYGYTF TGTGCTAGTGCTTCGGGGGACAGTTCTAACTATGGCTACACCTTC